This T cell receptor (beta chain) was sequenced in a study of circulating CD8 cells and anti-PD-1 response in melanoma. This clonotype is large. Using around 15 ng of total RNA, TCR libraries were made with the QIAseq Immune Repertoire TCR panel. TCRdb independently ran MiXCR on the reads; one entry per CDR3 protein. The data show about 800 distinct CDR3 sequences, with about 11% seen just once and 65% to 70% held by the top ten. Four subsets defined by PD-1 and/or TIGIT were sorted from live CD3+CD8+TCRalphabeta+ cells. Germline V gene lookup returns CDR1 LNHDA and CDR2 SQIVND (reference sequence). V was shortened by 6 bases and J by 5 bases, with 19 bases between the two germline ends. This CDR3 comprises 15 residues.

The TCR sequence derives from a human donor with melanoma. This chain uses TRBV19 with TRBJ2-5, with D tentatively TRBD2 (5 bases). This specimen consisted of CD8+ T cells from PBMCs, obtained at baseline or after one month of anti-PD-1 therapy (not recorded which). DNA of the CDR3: TGTGCCAGTAGGCATACTCCGGGGTCCATGGAGACCCAGTACTTC. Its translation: CASRHTPGSMETQYF.